This T cell receptor beta chain was recovered during a study of T cells in Graves' hyperthyroidism and ophthalmopathy. V shed 3 bases and J 2 bases; nucleotides not matched to a gene: 5. This CDR3 contains 15 residues. Germline V gene data show CDR1 as KGHDR and CDR2 as SFDVKD. This clonotype was seen a few times. Stability of Graves' hyperthyroidism was defined as absent ophthalmopathy progression within 18 months. Researchers amplified the TCR beta CDR3 regions from RNA transcripts. HTBI primers were used for first-round RT-PCR of the TCR CDR3. TCRdb redid the calling of the multiplex PCR reads with MiXCR, one entry per CDR3 protein. The sample consists of around 620,000 distinct CDR3 sequences, 15% to 20% of them appearing once.

The sample consisted of blood. The J gene is TRBJ2-5, the V gene TRBV24-1; 7 nucleotides line up with TRBD1. This sequence originates from a woman aged 25 to 39 with Graves' hyperthyroidism. CDR3: CATSDPGTEQETQYF. CDR3 nucleotide sequence: TGTGCCACCAGTGATCCCGGGACAGAACAAGAGACCCAGTACTTC.